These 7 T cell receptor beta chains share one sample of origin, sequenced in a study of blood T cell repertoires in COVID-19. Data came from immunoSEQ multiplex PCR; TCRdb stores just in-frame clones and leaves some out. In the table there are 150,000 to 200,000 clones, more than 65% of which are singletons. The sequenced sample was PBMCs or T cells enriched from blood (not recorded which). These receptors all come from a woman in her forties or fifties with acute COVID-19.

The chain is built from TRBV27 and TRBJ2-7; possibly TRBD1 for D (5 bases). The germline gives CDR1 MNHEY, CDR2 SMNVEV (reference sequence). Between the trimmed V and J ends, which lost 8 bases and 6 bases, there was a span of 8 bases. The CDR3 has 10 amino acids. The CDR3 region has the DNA TGTGCCAGCGGGGCAGGCGAGCAGTACGTC. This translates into CASGAGEQYV.

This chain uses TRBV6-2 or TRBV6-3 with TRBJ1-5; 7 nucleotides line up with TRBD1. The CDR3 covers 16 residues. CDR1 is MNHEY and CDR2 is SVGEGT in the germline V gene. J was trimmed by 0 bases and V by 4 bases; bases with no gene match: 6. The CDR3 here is CASSSNRGFSNQPQHF. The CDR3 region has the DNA TGTGCCAGCAGTTCCAACAGGGGTTTTAGCAATCAGCCCCAGCATTTT.

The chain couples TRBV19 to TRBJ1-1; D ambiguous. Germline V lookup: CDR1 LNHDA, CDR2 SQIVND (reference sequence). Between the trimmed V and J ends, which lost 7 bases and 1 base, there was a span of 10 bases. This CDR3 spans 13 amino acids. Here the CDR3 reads CASTLTENTEAFF. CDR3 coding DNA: TGTGCCAGTACCCTAACAGAGAACACTGAAGCTTTCTTT.

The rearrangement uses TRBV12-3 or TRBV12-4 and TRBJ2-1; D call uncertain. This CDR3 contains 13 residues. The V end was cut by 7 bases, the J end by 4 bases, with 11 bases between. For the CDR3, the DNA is TGTGCCAGCAAAGCGATAGATTACAATGAGCAGTTCTTC. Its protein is CASKAIDYNEQFF.

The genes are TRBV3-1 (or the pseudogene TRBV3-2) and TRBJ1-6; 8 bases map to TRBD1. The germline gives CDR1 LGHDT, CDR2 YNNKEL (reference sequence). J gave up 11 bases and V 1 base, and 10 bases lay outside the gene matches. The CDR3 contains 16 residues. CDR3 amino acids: CASSQGQGRDRAPLHF. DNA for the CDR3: TGTGCCAGCAGCCAAGGACAGGGGCGAGACAGAGCACCCCTCCACTTT.

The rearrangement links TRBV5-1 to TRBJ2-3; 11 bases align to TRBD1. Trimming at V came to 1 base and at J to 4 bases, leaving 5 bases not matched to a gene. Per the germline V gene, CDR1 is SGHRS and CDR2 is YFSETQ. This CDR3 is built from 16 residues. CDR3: CASSLRPGQGADTQYF. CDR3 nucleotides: TGCGCCAGCAGCTTGAGGCCGGGACAGGGGGCAGATACGCAGTATTTT.

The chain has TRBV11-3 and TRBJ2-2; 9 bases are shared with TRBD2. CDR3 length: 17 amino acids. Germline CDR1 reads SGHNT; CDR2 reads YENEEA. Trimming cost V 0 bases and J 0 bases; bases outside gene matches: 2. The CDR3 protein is CASSLDRTSANTGELFF. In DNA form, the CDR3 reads TGTGCCAGCAGCTTAGATCGGACTAGCGCGAACACCGGGGAGCTGTTTTTT.